This is a list of T cell receptor beta chains from one sample in a study of regulatory T cells in long-lasting Graves disease. TCRdb itself ran the multiplex PCR reads through MiXCR, one entry per CDR3 protein. The sample includes 350,000 to 450,000 distinct CDR3 sequences, around 20% of them seen just once. This specimen was peripheral blood mononuclear cells (PBMCs), taken when the disease was refractory, from a patient treated with antithyroid drugs. These receptors were taken from a female donor with Graves disease. Both conserved end residues are part of each CDR3. The D gene is left open where the match is weak. Rows give clone size only sometimes, using once, few, many, or a class for an expanded clone.

NA NA TRBJ1-2 TRBV3-1 TGTGCCAGCAGCCAGTGGGGCCAGGAGGAGGATGGCTACACCTTC CASSQWGQEEDGYTF
TRBD2 many TRBJ2-7 TRBV12-3/TRBV12-4 TGTGCCAGCAGTTTGGGGCTAGCGGGGGCTGATTGGAAGCAGTACTTC CASSLGLAGADWKQYF
NA few TRBJ1-1 TRBV19 TGTGCCAGTAGTAGTGGTCGCGAACTCATGAACACTGAAGCTTTCTTT CASSSGRELMNTEAFF
TRBD1 NA TRBJ2-7 TRBV29-1 TGCAGCGTTGTGGGGCTGACAGGGGCCCCTTCCTACGAGCAGTACTTC CSVVGLTGAPSYEQYF
TRBD2 many TRBJ2-7 TRBV28 TGTGCCAGCAGTTTAAGCATAGCGGGAGTCCGCGAGCAGTACTTC CASSLSIAGVREQYF
TRBD2 NA TRBJ2-3 TRBV28 TGTGCCAGCAGTTCGGTTTACGGGAGGACCGGATATACGCAGTATTTT CASSSVYGRTGYTQYF
NA many TRBJ2-5 TRBV28 TGTGCCAGCAGCTTGTTCGGAGAGACCCAGTACTTC CASSLFGETQYF
TRBD2 NA TRBJ2-1 TRBV7-9 TGTGCCAGCAGCTTACAAGGACTAGTTATATATGAGCAGTTCTTC CASSLQGLVIYEQFF
TRBD1 few TRBJ1-1 TRBV20-1 TGCAGTGCAGCCGGACAGGGGGCGACCTTGAACACTGAAGCTTTCTTT CSAAGQGATLNTEAFF
TRBD1 many TRBJ1-6 TRBV2 TGTGCCAGCAGTGAAGACAGGGGGCCCGCTCGTTCACCCCTCCACTTT CASSEDRGPARSPLHF
NA NA TRBJ2-5 TRBV7-9 TGTGCCAGCAGCACCCTAGGACAGAAAGAGACCCAGTACTTC CASSTLGQKETQYF
NA NA TRBJ2-7 TRBV20-1 TGCAGTGCTACTTCTTCCCTCGGGGCGGGCTACAATGAGCAGTACTTC CSATSSLGAGYNEQYF
NA NA TRBJ1-1 TRBV7-2 TGTGCCAGCAGCACCCGACAGGCGGATGAAGCTTTCTTT CASSTRQADEAFF
TRBD2 many TRBJ2-7 TRBV10-3 TGTGCCATCAGTGAGACACGGACTAGCGGCTACGAGCAGTACTTC CAISETRTSGYEQYF
NA many TRBJ1-2 TRBV12-3/TRBV12-4 TGTGCCAGCAGTTTGGCAGGAGTCAACTATGGCTACACCTTC CASSLAGVNYGYTF
TRBD1 few TRBJ1-2 TRBV28 TGTGCCAGTAAAAGGGGGGACAGGACCCTCCATGGCTACACCTTC CASKRGDRTLHGYTF
NA many TRBJ2-2 TRBV19 TGTGCCAGTAGTATTCTGGGACTCGAAAACACCGGGGAGCTGTTTTTT CASSILGLENTGELFF
NA NA TRBJ2-5 TRBV29-1 TGCAGCGCTGGGCTGGGCCTACAAGAGACCCAGTACTTC CSAGLGLQETQYF
NA many TRBJ2-7 TRBV2 TGTGCCAGTGTTGAAACCGGGGCCGTCGACGACGAGCAGTACTTC CASVETGAVDDEQYF
TRBD1 NA TRBJ1-5 TRBV20-1 TGCAGTGCTACCGGGACAGGGATTGGCGGCAATCAGCCCCAGCATTTT CSATGTGIGGNQPQHF
TRBD2 many TRBJ2-7 TRBV27 TGTGCCACCCGCCCATCGGGGGGTTACGAGCAGTACTTC CATRPSGGYEQYF
NA few TRBJ2-2 TRBV12-3/TRBV12-4 TGTGCCGGCAGTTTCGCGGCCCTCACCGGGGAGCTGTTTTTT CAGSFAALTGELFF
TRBD2 many TRBJ2-7 TRBV27 TGTGCCAGCAGTTCGGGACTAGCGGGAGGCGCCTCCTACGAGCAGTACTTC CASSSGLAGGASYEQYF
NA NA TRBJ1-5 TRBV6-2/TRBV6-3 TGTGCCAGCAGTCCCTCTCATAGCCAGCCCCAGCATTTT CASSPSHSQPQHF
NA many TRBJ1-6 TRBV7-3 TGTGCCAGCAGCTCTCGCAGTTATTCACCCCTCCACTTT CASSSRSYSPLHF
TRBD2 many TRBJ2-5 TRBV7-2 TGTGCCAGCAGCCTCTGGGCGGGAGCGGGAGAGACCCAGTACTTC CASSLWAGAGETQYF
NA NA TRBJ1-1 TRBV29-1 TGCAGCGCTGCCGTAGGGGTTCTGGACACTGAAGCTTTCTTT CSAAVGVLDTEAFF
NA many TRBJ2-6 TRBV6-1 TGTGCCAGCAATGGGCCAATGGGAACCACTAGGGATGGGGCCAACGTCCTGACTTTC CASNGPMGTTRDGANVLTF
NA NA TRBJ2-7 TRBV20-1 TGCAGTGCGGCGTCGGCTAACCCCTTAGAGCAGTACTTC CSAASANPLEQYF
NA NA TRBJ1-4 TRBV4-3 TGCGCCAGCAGCCAAGCGGGATGGGATGAAAAACTGTTTTTT CASSQAGWDEKLFF
TRBD2 many TRBJ2-1 TRBV27 TGTGCCAGCAGCACTAGCGGGAGCTCCTACAATGAGCAGTTCTTC CASSTSGSSYNEQFF
NA many TRBJ2-7 TRBV27 TGTGCCAGCAGTTCATTACAGTATGGCTACGAGCAGTACTTC CASSSLQYGYEQYF